A selection of T cell receptor beta chains follows, all from one sample in a study of blood T cell repertoires in COVID-19. The method was immunoSEQ multiplex PCR; TCRdb's version includes in-frame clones alone and lacks a portion of them. The sample carries around 57,000 clones, approximately 88% recorded once. The source material was peripheral blood. Receptors were obtained from a human donor in a cohort sampled during active COVID-19. The conserved cysteine and the conserved F or W are not part of the CDR3 here. The size of a clone is reported for some rows only, either as once, few or many, or as a class for expanded clones.

j_gene,v_gene,abundance,CDR3aa
TRBJ2-7,TRBV14,.,ASSQFQGAAEQY
TRBJ1-4,TRBV7-9,.,ASSRQGATNEKLF
TRBJ2-7,TRBV5-1,.,ASSLDGRASEQY
TRBJ2-1,TRBV19,.,ASSIRNEQF
TRBJ2-5,TRBV7-2,.,ASSLASGAQETQY
TRBJ2-2,TRBV6-1,.,ASSFGGLNTGELF
TRBJ1-1,TRBV7-9,.,ASRQRTGWTTEAF
TRBJ1-1,TRBV7-2,.,ASSSRTGNTEAF
TRBJ1-2,TRBV15,.,ATSRDGQGANYGYT
TRBJ1-1,TRBV9,.,ASSVGHGSGEAF
TRBJ2-7,TRBV6-6,few,ASSYGTGAYEQY
TRBJ1-6,TRBV5-4,once,ASSMTGYNSPLH
TRBJ1-3,TRBV9,once,ASSKGAGYSGNTIY
TRBJ1-1,TRBV7-2,.,ASSLEGAPDTEAF
TRBJ2-1,TRBV25-1,.,ATGHWDEQF
TRBJ2-1,TRBV11-2,.,ASSWTSGGGSSYNEQF
TRBJ2-3,TRBV6-4,.,ASSRDRGSDTQY
TRBJ1-2,TRBV6-5,.,ASSTRQSYGYT
TRBJ1-2,TRBV27,.,ASSSDPGYERGYT
TRBJ1-3,TRBV4-3,.,ASSQDAVGYGNTIY
TRBJ2-3,TRBV7-2,.,ASSLALERTQY
TRBJ1-4,TRBV30,.,ASAGGSLNEKLF
TRBJ1-3,TRBV12-3/TRBV12-4,.,ASSFSSGNTIY
TRBJ1-2,TRBV2,.,ASSEGGTGFSYGYT
TRBJ2-1,TRBV7-8,.,ASSPSGEQF
TRBJ1-5,TRBV30,.,AWSAQGDQPQH
TRBJ2-3,TRBV9,.,ASSLQVTTDTQY
TRBJ2-1,TRBV27,.,ASAPPPVLAGNNEQF
TRBJ2-5,TRBV5-1,.,ASSWAGETQY
TRBJ1-2,TRBV9,.,ASSGIGTDNYGYT
TRBJ1-6,TRBV7-8,.,ASSFRSSPLH
TRBJ1-2,TRBV19,.,AGSRGANYGYT
TRBJ2-5,TRBV19,.,ATANVQETQY
TRBJ1-3,TRBV5-1,.,ASAGGNGGNTIY
TRBJ2-1,TRBV7-8,.,ASSQGLAGIKEQF
TRBJ2-4,TRBV2,.,ASSPGTSGPLAKNIQY
TRBJ2-3,TRBV5-6,.,ACSRGDTQY
TRBJ1-1,TRBV7-2,.,ASSLGTGGDLNTEAF
TRBJ2-1,TRBV4-2,.,ASSQGRRDYNEQF
TRBJ2-7,TRBV6-5,.,ASTGLAGKGQY
TRBJ2-5,TRBV6-5,.,ASSYERLAGPQY
TRBJ2-2,TRBV6-2/TRBV6-3,few,ASSSRQGGTGELF
TRBJ2-7,TRBV2,few,ASSDVGGSYEQY
TRBJ2-2,TRBV7-7,.,ASSTDRVTGELF
TRBJ1-1,TRBV7-9,.,ASSLGQVGTEAF
TRBJ1-2,TRBV18,.,ASSPNEQGYGYT
TRBJ2-6,TRBV29-1,.,SVGDRGSGANVLT
TRBJ2-1,TRBV7-6,.,ASSLDRHYNEQF
TRBJ2-5,TRBV5-6,.,ASSLGLAAQETQY
TRBJ2-2,TRBV18,once,ASSPGQGYTGELF
TRBJ1-1,TRBV19,.,ASTRLMNTEAF
TRBJ1-2,TRBV5-4,.,ASSLPGFGDT
TRBJ1-1,TRBV7-9,once,ASTVTGMGTEAF
TRBJ2-7,TRBV19,.,ASSPGGPTYEQY
TRBJ1-5,TRBV2,few,ASSVERSNQPQH
TRBJ2-6,TRBV5-1,.,ASREGEYGANVLT
TRBJ2-3,TRBV13,.,ASSSRLAGGSGTQY
TRBJ2-5,TRBV4-1,.,ASSQRDRGAGETQY